This entry lists 5 T cell receptor beta chains sequenced from one sample in a study of STAT5B mutations in CD4+ large granular lymphocyte leukemia. Profiling relied on immunoSEQ multiplex PCR, and the TCRdb table lists in-frame clones only, not all of them. The table lists about 48,000 clones, about 70% of them singletons. The specimen sequenced was CD4+ T cells from blood buffy coats. The receptors originated from a human donor in good health.

The DNA for the CDR3 is TGTGCCATCAGTGATGGGCCAGGGTCACCCCTCCACTTT. Translating it yields CAISDGPGSPLHF. The chain has TRBV10-3 and TRBJ1-6; perhaps TRBD1 as D (5 bases). Germline CDR1 is ENHRY and CDR2 is SYGVKD. There are 13 residues in the CDR3. With 3 bases removed from V and 10 bases from J, the gap between germline ends came to 10 bases.

This clone has just one count. The rearrangement joins TRBV5-1 to TRBJ2-5, with D hard to call. V was clipped by 4 bases and J by 1 base, with 14 bases between them. CDR1 and CDR2 (germline): SGHRS, YFSETQ. The CDR3 covers 15 residues. The CDR3 here is CASSLQTDLQETQYF. The CDR3 coding sequence is TGCGCCAGCAGCCTCCAAACTGACCTCCAAGAGACCCAGTACTTC.

This chain joins TRBV28 and TRBJ2-3; 8 bases are shared with TRBD2. This CDR3 comprises 14 residues. Germline V CDR1 and CDR2: MDHEN, SYDVKM. The trim removed 4 bases at V and 5 bases at J, leaving 5 bases unmatched. The CDR3, as DNA: TGTGCCAGCAGTTCCGGGGCGGGGGGAGATACGCAGTATTTT. It translates to CASSSGAGGDTQYF. Full variable domain (missing parts from reference TRBV28 and TRBJ2-3): DVKVTQSSRYLVKRTGEKVFLECVQDMDHENMFWYRQDPGLGLRLIYFSYDVKMKEKGDIPEGYSVSREKKERFSLILESASTNQTSMYLCASSSGAGGDTQYFGPGTRLTVL.

This clone was observed a handful of times. V is TRBV10-3 and J is TRBJ1-1, with D perhaps TRBD1 (5 bases). CDR3 size: 14 residues. V was clipped by 2 bases and J by 4 bases, with 11 bases between them. Per germline, CDR1 ENHRY and CDR2 SYGVKD. Here the CDR3 reads CAISEGGPGTEAFF. The CDR3 DNA sequence: TGTGCCATCAGTGAGGGGGGACCAGGCACTGAAGCTTTCTTT.

The rearrangement joins TRBV18 to TRBJ2-1; unclear D gene. The V end lost 6 bases, the J end lost 6 bases, and 9 bases lay between the germline ends. The CDR3 extends over 12 amino acids. Germline assignment: CDR1 KGHSH and CDR2 LQKENI. The CDR3 nucleotides are TGTGCCAGCTCGCGGACGACCAATGAGCAGTTCTTC. As protein: CASSRTTNEQFF.